The source of this T cell receptor beta chain is a study of T cell changes during pregnancy in multiple sclerosis. Sequenced by immunoSEQ multiplex PCR; TCRdb stores in-frame clones only, minus some. The sample holds some 80,000 clones, 90% to 95% seen once. Germline-derived CDR1 and CDR2 are SGHAT and FQNNGV. The CDR3 covers 14 residues. V was clipped by 3 bases and J by 5 bases; unmatched bases: 5. As concerns this clone: This sample also contains other DNA sequences that code for the same CDR3.

This chain links TRBV11-2 with TRBJ1-1; 8 bases are a match to TRBD1. This clonotype originated in a female donor with multiple sclerosis, enrolled in a pregnancy study. Source: peripheral blood, taken in the second trimester of pregnancy. The CDR3 here is CASSFDRGRTEAFF. The CDR3 nucleotides are TGTGCCAGCAGCTTTGACAGGGGAAGGACTGAAGCTTTCTTT.